These 5 T cell receptor beta chains originate from one sample sequenced in a study of chemoradiotherapy in HPV16-positive cancers. Sequencing used immunoSEQ multiplex PCR; TCRdb keeps in-frame clones, though not all of them. The sample records about 53,000 clones, under 95% being singletons. The sample in question was blood, obtained from a patient who underwent chemoradiotherapy. The receptors here all came from a human donor with HPV-associated anogenital cancer.

The chain has TRBV19 and TRBJ1-2; TRBD1 matches 10 bases. V was clipped by 5 bases and J by 6 bases; unmatched bases: 12. The CDR3 extends over 16 amino acids. CDR1 is LNHDA and CDR2 is SQIVND in the germline V gene (reference sequence). CDR3 nucleotide sequence: TGTGCCAGTAGTCGCGCGGGACAGGGGATGTCGAATGGCTACACCTTC. Residues: CASSRAGQGMSNGYTF.

The gene calls are TRBV19 and TRBJ2-5, with D perhaps assigned TRBD1 or TRBD2 (6 bases each). Trimming pared 3 bases from V and 2 bases from J, leaving 13 bases between. This CDR3 contains 15 residues. Per the germline V gene, CDR1 is LNHDA and CDR2 is SQIVND (reference sequence). CDR3 loop: CASSMVGGHQETQYF. CDR3 nucleotide sequence: TGTGCCAGTAGTATGGTGGGGGGCCATCAAGAGACCCAGTACTTC.

The V and J genes are TRBV5-1 and TRBJ1-1; D is unclear. Germline V gene data show CDR1 as SGHRS and CDR2 as YFSETQ. There are 13 residues in the CDR3. The V end lost 0 bases, the J end lost 0 bases, and 3 bases lay between the germline ends. In DNA form, the CDR3 reads TGCGCCAGCAGCTTGGCCCTGAACACTGAAGCTTTCTTT. This translates into CASSLALNTEAFF.

Regarding this clone: One end of the junction varies from germline; a read error may be responsible. Other DNA sequences in this specimen translate into the identical CDR3. The chain carries TRBV6-5 and TRBJ2-4; D possibly matches TRBD1 or TRBD2 (6 bases each). Germline lookup yields CDR1 MNHEY and CDR2 SVGAGI. The CDR3 covers 13 residues. In DNA, the CDR3 is TGTGCCAGCAGTTACCCAGCCGGGGGCATTCAATACTTC. Its protein product is CASSYPAGGIQYF.

The J gene is TRBJ2-5, the V gene TRBV7-2; 7 positions match TRBD2. J was trimmed by 5 bases and V by 5 bases; bases with no gene match: 11. Looked up from germline, CDR1 is SGHTA and CDR2 is FQGNSA. The CDR3 extends over 15 amino acids. The CDR3 loop reads CASSILRGVGETQYF. The CDR3 DNA follows: TGTGCCAGCAGCATTTTACGGGGGGTCGGGGAGACCCAGTACTTC.